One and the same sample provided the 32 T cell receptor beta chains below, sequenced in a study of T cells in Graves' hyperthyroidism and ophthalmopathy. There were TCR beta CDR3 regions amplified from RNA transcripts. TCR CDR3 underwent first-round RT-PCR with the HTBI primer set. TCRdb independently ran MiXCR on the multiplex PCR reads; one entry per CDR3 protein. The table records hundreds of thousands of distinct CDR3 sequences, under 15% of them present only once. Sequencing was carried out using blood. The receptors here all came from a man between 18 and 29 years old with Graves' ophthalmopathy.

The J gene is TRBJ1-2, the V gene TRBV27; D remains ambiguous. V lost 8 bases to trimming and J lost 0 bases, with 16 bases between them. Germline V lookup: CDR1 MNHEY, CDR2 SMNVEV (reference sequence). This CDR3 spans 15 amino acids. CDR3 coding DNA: TGTGCCAGCGGCGCTCGGGCGGAAGCTAACTATGGCTACACCTTC. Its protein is CASGARAEANYGYTF.

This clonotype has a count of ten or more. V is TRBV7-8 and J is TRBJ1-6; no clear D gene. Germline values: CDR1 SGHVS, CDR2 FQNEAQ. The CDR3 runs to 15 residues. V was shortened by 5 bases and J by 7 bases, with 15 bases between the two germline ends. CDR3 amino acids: CASSLDLNWNSPLHF. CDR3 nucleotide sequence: TGTGCCAGCAGCCTCGACCTGAACTGGAATTCACCCCTCCACTTT.

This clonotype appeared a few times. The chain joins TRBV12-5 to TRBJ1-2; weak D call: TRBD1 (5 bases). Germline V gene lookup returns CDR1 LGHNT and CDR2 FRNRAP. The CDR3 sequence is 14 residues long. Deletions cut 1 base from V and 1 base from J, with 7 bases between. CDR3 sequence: CASGLEGLNYGYTF. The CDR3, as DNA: TGTGCTAGTGGTTTGGAGGGGCTTAACTATGGCTACACCTTC.

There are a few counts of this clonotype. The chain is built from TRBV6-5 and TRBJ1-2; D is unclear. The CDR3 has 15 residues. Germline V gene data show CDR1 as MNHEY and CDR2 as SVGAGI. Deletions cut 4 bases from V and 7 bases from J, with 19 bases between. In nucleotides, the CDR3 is TGTGCCAGCAGTTCCATTACAGAGCACCTTGCTGGCTACACCTTC. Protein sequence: CASSSITEHLAGYTF.

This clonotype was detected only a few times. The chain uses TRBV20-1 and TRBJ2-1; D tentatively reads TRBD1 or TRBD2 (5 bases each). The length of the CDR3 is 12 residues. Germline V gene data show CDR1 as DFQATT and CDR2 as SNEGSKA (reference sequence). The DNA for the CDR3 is TGCAGATCGGGACCCCAAGAGGGGGAGCAGTTCTTC. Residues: CRSGPQEGEQFF.

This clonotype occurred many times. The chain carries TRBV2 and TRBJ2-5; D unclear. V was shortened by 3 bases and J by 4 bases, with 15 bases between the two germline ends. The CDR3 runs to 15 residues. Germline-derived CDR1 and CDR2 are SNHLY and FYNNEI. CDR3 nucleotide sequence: TGTGCCAGCAGTGATCCAGGTATAACAAGAGAGACCCAGTACTTC. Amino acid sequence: CASSDPGITRETQYF.

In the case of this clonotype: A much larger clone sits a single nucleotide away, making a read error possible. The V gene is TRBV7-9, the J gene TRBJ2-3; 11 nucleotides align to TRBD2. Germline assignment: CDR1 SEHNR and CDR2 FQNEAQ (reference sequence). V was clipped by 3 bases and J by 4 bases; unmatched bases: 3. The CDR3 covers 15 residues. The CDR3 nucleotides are TGTGCCAGCAGCTTGGTTAGCGGGAGGGCAGATACGCAGTATTTT. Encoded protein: CASSLVSGRADTQYF.

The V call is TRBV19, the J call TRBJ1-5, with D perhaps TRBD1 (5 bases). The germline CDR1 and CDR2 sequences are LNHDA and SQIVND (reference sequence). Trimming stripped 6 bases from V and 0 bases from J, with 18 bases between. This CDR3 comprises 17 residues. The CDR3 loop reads CASSVIGGEDSNQPQHF. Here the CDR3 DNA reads TGTGCCAGTAGCGTTATTGGAGGGGAGGATAGCAATCAGCCCCAGCATTTT.

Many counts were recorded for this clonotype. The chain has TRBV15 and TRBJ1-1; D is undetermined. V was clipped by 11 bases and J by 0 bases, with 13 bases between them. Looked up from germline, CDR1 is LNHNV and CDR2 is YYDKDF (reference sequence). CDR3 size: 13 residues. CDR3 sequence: CASAWGLNTEAFF. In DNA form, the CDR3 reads TGTGCCTCAGCATGGGGATTGAACACTGAAGCTTTCTTT.

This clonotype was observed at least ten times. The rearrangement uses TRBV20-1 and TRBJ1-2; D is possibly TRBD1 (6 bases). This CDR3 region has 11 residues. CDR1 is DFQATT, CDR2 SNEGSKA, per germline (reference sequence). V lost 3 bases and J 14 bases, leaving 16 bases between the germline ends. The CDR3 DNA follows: TGCAGTGCTAGGAACCCGGGGGCTCATACCTTC. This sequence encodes CSARNPGAHTF.

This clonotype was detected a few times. The CDR3 DNA reads as TGTGCCAGCAGATCCCGACAGGGGAGGTATCAGCCCCAGCATTTT. Its protein product is CASRSRQGRYQPQHF. The V and J genes are TRBV6-1 and TRBJ1-5; 8 nucleotides align to TRBD1. The J segment lost 5 bases and the V segment lost 6 bases, leaving 9 bases of the junction unmatched. The germline CDR1 and CDR2 sequences are MNHNS and SASEGT. This CDR3 comprises 15 residues.

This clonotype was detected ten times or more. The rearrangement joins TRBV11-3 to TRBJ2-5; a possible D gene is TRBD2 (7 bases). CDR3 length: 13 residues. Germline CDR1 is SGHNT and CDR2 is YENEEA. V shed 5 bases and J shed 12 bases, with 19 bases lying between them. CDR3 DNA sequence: TGTGCCAGCAGCACCCACACGGGGGGCCAAAAGTACTTC. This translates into CASSTHTGGQKYF.

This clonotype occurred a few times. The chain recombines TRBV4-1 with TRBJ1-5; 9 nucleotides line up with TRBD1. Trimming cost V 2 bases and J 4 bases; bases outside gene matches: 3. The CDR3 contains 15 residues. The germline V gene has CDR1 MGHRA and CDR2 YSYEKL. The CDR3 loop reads CASSQLGQGNQPQHF. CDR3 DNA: TGCGCCAGCAGCCAACTGGGACAGGGAAATCAGCCCCAGCATTTT.

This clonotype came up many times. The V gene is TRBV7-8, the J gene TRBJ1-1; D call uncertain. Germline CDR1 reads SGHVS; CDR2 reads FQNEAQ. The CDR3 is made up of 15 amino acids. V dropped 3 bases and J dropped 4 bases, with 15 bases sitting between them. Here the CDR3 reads CASSLVNSGGTEAFF. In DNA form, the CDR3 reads TGTGCCAGCAGCTTGGTGAACAGCGGTGGCACTGAAGCTTTCTTT. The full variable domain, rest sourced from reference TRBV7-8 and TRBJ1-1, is GAGVSQSPRYKVAKRGQDVALRCDPISGHVSLFWYQQALGQGPEFLTYFQNEAQLDKSGLPSDRFFAERPEGSVSTLKIQRTQQEDSAVYLCASSLVNSGGTEAFFGQGTRLTVV.

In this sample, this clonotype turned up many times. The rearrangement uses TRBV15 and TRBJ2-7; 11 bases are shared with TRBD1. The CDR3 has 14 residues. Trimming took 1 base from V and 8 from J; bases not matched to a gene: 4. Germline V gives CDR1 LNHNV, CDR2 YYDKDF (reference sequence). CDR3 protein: CATSRAGTGGQQYF. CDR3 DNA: TGTGCCACCAGCAGAGCAGGGACAGGGGGGCAGCAGTACTTC.

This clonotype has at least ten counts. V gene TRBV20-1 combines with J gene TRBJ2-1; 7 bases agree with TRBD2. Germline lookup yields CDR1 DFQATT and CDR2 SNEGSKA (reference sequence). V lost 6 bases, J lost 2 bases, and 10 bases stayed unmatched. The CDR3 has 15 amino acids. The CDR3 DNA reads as TGCAGTGCCGAGGGGACTAAGCGAGCCTACAATGAGCAGTTCTTC. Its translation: CSAEGTKRAYNEQFF.

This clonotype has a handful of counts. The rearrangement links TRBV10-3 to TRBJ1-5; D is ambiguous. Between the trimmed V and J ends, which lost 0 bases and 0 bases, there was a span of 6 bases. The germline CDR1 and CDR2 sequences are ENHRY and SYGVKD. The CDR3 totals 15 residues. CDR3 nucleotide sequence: TGTGCCATCAGTGAGTCGATCGGTAGCAATCAGCCCCAGCATTTT. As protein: CAISESIGSNQPQHF.

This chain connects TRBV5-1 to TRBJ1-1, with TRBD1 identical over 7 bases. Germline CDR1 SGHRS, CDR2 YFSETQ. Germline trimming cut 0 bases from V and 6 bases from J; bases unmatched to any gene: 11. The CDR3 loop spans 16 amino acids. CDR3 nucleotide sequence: TGCGCCAGCAGCTTGGCCCAGGGACAGTTCGGAGCTGAAGCTTTCTTT. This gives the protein CASSLAQGQFGAEAFF.

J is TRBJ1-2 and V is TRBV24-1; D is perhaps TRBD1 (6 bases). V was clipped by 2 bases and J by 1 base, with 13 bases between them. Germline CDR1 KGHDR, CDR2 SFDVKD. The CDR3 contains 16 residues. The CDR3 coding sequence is TGTGCCACCAGTGATTCGCGGGACACTTTTAACTATGGCTACACCTTC. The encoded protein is CATSDSRDTFNYGYTF.

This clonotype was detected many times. For the CDR3, the DNA is TGTGCCAGCAGGGACAGCAGCAATCAGCCCCAGCATTTT. Protein sequence: CASRDSSNQPQHF. The chain links TRBV12-3 or TRBV12-4 to TRBJ1-5; possible D gene TRBD1, 6 bases. V lost 6 bases and J 1 base, leaving 7 bases between the germline ends. The CDR3 extends over 13 amino acids.

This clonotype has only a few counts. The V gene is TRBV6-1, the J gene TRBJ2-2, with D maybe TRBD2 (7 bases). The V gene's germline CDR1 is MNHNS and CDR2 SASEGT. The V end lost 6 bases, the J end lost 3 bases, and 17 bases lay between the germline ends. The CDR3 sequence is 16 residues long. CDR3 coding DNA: TGTGCCAGCAGCCTGGGGGGGGGGGCCGACACCGGGGAGCTGTTTTTT. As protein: CASSLGGGADTGELFF.

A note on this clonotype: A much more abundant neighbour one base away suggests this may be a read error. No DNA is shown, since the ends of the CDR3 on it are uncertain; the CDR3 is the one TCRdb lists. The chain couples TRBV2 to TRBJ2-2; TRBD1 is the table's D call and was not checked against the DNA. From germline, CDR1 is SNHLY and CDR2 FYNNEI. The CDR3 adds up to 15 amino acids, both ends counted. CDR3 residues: CASSGAGGHAGSCFF.

DNA of the CDR3: TGTGCCAGTAGGAGAAGGGCGACAGGGTCCAACCTCTATGGCTACACCTTC. This translates into CASRRRATGSNLYGYTF. V and J are TRBV19 and TRBJ1-2, with 7 bases that match TRBD1. This CDR3 comprises 17 residues. CDR1 is LNHDA, CDR2 SQIVND, per germline (reference sequence). Trimming cost V 6 bases and J 4 bases; bases outside gene matches: 17.

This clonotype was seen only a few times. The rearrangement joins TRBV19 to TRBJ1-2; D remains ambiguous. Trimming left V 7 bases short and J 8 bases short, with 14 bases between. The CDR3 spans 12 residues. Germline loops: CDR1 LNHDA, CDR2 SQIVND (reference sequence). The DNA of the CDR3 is TGTGCCAGTATGATGGGTTTGTCCGGCTACACCTTC. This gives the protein CASMMGLSGYTF. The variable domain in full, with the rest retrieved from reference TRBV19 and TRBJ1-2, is DGGITQSPKYLFRKEGQNVTLSCEQNLNHDAMYWYRQDPGQGLRLIYYSQIVNDFQKGDIAEGYSVSREKKESFPLTVTSAQKNPTAFYLCASMMGLSGYTFGSGTRLTVV.

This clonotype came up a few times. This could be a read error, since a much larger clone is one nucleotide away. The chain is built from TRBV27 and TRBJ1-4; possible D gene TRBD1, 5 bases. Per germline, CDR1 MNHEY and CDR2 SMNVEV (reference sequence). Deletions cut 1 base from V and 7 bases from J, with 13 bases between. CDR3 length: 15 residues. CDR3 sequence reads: CASSLWLGQSEKLFF. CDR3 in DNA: TGTGCCAGCAGTTTATGGCTGGGGCAGAGTGAAAAACTGTTTTTT.

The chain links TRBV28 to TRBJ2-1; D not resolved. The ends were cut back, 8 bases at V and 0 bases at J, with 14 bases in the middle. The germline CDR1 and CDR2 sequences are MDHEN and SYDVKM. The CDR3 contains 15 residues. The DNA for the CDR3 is TGTGCCAGCTGCCCGGCCCTGAGCTCCTACAATGAGCAGTTCTTC. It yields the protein CASCPALSSYNEQFF.

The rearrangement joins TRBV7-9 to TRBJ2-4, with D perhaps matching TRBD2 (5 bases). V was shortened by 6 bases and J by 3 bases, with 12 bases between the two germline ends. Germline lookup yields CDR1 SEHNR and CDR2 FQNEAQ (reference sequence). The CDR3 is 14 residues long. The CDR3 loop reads CASSRTQDKNIQYF. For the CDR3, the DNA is TGTGCCAGCAGTAGGACTCAGGACAAAAACATTCAGTACTTC.

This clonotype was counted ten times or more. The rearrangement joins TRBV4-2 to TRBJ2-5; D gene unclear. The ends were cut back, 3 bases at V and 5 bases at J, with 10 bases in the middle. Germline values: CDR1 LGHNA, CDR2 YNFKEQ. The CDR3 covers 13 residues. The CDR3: CASSQGPQETQYF. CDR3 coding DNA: TGTGCCAGCAGCCAGGGCCCTCAGGAGACCCAGTACTTC.

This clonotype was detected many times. This CDR3 is CASSRPGTGADGYTF. The CDR3 DNA is TGTGCCAGCAGTCGTCCCGGGACAGGGGCGGATGGCTACACCTTC. The chain joins TRBV12-3 or TRBV12-4 to TRBJ1-2; TRBD1 matches 10 bases. Trimming at V came to 5 bases and at J to 6 bases, leaving 9 bases not matched to a gene. The CDR3 contains 15 residues.

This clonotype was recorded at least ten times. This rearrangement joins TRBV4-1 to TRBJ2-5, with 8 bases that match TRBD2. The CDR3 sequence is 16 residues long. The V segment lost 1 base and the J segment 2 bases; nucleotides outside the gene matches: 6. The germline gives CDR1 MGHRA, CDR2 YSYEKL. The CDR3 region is CASSQGERGSQETQYF. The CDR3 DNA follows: TGCGCCAGCAGCCAAGGGGAGCGGGGGTCACAAGAGACCCAGTACTTC.

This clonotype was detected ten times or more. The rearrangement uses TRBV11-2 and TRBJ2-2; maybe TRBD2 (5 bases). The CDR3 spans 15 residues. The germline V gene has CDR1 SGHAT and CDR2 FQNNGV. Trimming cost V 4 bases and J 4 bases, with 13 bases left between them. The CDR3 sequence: CASSSTRVSTGELFF. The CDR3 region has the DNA TGTGCCAGCAGCTCAACGCGGGTGAGCACCGGGGAGCTGTTTTTT.

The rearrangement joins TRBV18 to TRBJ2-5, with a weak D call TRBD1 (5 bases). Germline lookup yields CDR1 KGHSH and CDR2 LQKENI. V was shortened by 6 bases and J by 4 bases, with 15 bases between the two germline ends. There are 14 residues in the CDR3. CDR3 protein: CASSGARAPETQYF. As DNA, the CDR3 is TGTGCCAGCTCGGGTGCCAGGGCCCCAGAGACCCAGTACTTC.